Shown below are 7 T cell receptor beta chains from a single sample sequenced in a study of blood T cell repertoires in COVID-19. This table comes from immunoSEQ multiplex PCR, and its TCRdb copy is limited to in-frame clones, with some not included. The sample gives 87,000 or so clones, about 87% of which show up once; 11% is in the top ten. Sequencing used peripheral blood. The receptors originated from an elderly man with acute or convalescent COVID-19.

This chain connects TRBV20-1 to TRBJ1-5, with D perhaps TRBD1 (5 bases). V lost 3 bases, J lost 0 bases, and 15 bases lay in between. This CDR3 contains 16 residues. The germline CDR1 and CDR2 sequences are DFQATT and SNEGSKA (reference sequence). The CDR3 DNA reads TGCAGTGCTAGTGCCGGGGGTCAGTATAGCAATCAGCCCCAGCATTTT. It yields the protein CSASAGGQYSNQPQHF.

The chain is built from TRBV20-1 and TRBJ1-2; D gene unclear. Germline loops: CDR1 DFQATT, CDR2 SNEGSKA (reference sequence). Trimming took off 8 bases at V and 6 bases at J, with 13 bases between the two ends. The CDR3 totals 11 residues. CDR3 sequence: CSSWEGNGYTF. The DNA of the CDR3 is TGCAGTTCTTGGGAGGGTAATGGCTACACCTTC.

The chain couples TRBV5-1 to TRBJ2-1; the match to TRBD1 covers 8 bases. Germline lookup yields CDR1 SGHRS and CDR2 YFSETQ. The CDR3 consists of 16 residues. J gave up 0 bases and V 2 bases, and 4 bases lay outside the gene matches. The CDR3 coding sequence is TGCGCCAGCAGCTTACAGGGGGAGAGCTCCTACAATGAGCAGTTCTTC. Translated: CASSLQGESSYNEQFF.

The genes are TRBV11-3 and TRBJ2-1; 11 positions match TRBD1. V lost 6 bases and J lost 3; bases outside the gene matches: 4. Germline loops: CDR1 SGHNT, CDR2 YENEEA. The CDR3 loop spans 15 amino acids. The CDR3 DNA follows: TGTGCCAGCAGGGCCGGGACAGGGGGCTACAATGAGCAGTTCTTC. Translation: CASRAGTGGYNEQFF.

The rearrangement links TRBV14 to TRBJ2-1; 13 bases match TRBD2. The CDR3 has 16 amino acids. Trimming took 2 bases from V and 6 from J; bases not matched to a gene: 4. Per the germline V gene, CDR1 is SGHDN and CDR2 is FVKESK. The CDR3 DNA reads TGTGCCAGCAGCCAATTCGGACTAGCGGGGGCCAATGAGCAGTTCTTC. Its translation is CASSQFGLAGANEQFF.

J is TRBJ1-5 and V is TRBV7-9; TRBD1 matches at 7 bases. This CDR3 is 14 amino acids long. V dropped 1 base and J dropped 7; count of bases not matched to a gene: 4. Germline CDR1 reads SEHNR; CDR2 reads FQNEAQ (reference sequence). In DNA form, the CDR3 reads TGTGCCAGCAGCTTAGAGGCAGGGGGACAGCCCCAGCATTTT. Protein sequence: CASSLEAGGQPQHF.

The CDR3 is CASSPTVTASGEQYF. CDR3 sequence (DNA): TGTGCCAGCTCACCCACAGTAACGGCAAGTGGCGAGCAGTACTTC. The V gene is TRBV18, the J gene TRBJ2-7; D not certain. V was shortened by 3 bases and J by 6 bases, with 18 bases between the two germline ends. The CDR3 has 15 amino acids. Germline V gives CDR1 KGHSH, CDR2 LQKENI.